This entry lists 15 T cell receptor beta chains sequenced from one sample in a study of early T cells in non-severe SARS-CoV-2 infection. TCRdb redid the calling of the 5' RACE reads with MiXCR, one entry per CDR3 protein. The top ten hold around 2.9% of the sample, which has more than 60,000 distinct CDR3 sequences, 12% seen once. Sequenced here: whole blood, sampled at baseline. Every receptor here comes from an adult who was a healthcare worker with PCR-confirmed SARS-CoV-2 infection or an uninfected control (not recorded which).

Here the CDR3 reads CASRPTGPYEQYF. In DNA, the CDR3 is TGTGCCAGCAGACCAACAGGCCCCTACGAGCAGTACTTC. This sequence joins TRBV6-6 and TRBJ2-7; D possibly corresponds to TRBD1 (5 bases). Trimming removed 6 bases from V and 2 bases from J, with 11 bases in between. CDR1 is MNHNY and CDR2 is SVGAGI in the germline V gene (reference sequence). The CDR3 runs to 13 residues.

J is TRBJ2-1 and V is TRBV18, with a possible D match to TRBD2 (5 bases). Germline CDR1 and CDR2: KGHSH and LQKENI. V was clipped by 0 bases and J by 7 bases, with 16 bases between them. The CDR3 length is 16 residues. DNA for the CDR3: TGTGCCAGCTCACCACCGACGGTGCTACTAGGTAATGAGCAGTTCTTC. It specifies CASSPPTVLLGNEQFF. The full variable domain, its missing parts supplied by reference TRBV18 and TRBJ2-1, is NAGVMQNPRHLVRRRGQEARLRCSPMKGHSHVYWYRQLPEEGLKFMVYLQKENIIDESGMPKERFSAEFPKEGPSILRIQQVVRGDSAAYFCASSPPTVLLGNEQFFGPGTRLTVL.

V is TRBV7-8 and J is TRBJ2-5; the match to TRBD2 covers 15 bases. This CDR3 is built from 22 residues. The V and J ends lost 2 bases and 0 bases, in that order; junction bases with no gene match: 16. Germline V gene sequence: CDR1 SGHVS, CDR2 FQNEAQ. CDR3 coding DNA: TGTGCCAGCAGCTTACGTCCCTCCGGACTAGCGGGGGGGAGAGGGTACCAAGAGACCCAGTACTTC. Protein product: CASSLRPSGLAGGRGYQETQYF.

This clonotype was seen repeatedly, ten times or more. V usage is TRBV11-2 and J usage is TRBJ2-3; D possibly corresponds to TRBD1 (5 bases). The V and J ends lost 3 bases and 4 bases respectively, with 8 bases between them. Germline values: CDR1 SGHAT, CDR2 FQNNGV. The CDR3 contains 13 residues. The CDR3 here is CASSLQGPDTQYF. The CDR3 DNA is TGTGCCAGCAGCTTGCAGGGCCCAGATACGCAGTATTTT.

V and J are TRBV18 and TRBJ1-1; tentative D call: TRBD1 (5 bases). This CDR3 has 13 residues. CDR1 KGHSH and CDR2 LQKENI come from the germline V gene. Trimming cost V 2 bases and J 5 bases, with 9 bases left between them. CDR3 nucleotide sequence: TGTGCCAGCTCACCAGACTCAGGGACTGAAGCTTTCTTT. This sequence encodes CASSPDSGTEAFF.

This clonotype has more than one count but fewer than ten. The V call is TRBV28, the J call TRBJ1-2; D is undetermined. CDR3 size: 11 residues. V lost 3 bases and J 7 bases, leaving 6 bases between the germline ends. Germline lookup yields CDR1 MDHEN and CDR2 SYDVKM. This CDR3 is CASSFGLGYTF. Here the CDR3 DNA reads TGTGCCAGCAGTTTTGGTCTTGGCTACACCTTC.

The chain couples TRBV11-2 to TRBJ2-1; D is uncertain. The CDR3 contains 13 residues. Germline values: CDR1 SGHAT, CDR2 FQNNGV. The V end was cut by 5 bases, the J end by 9 bases, with 14 bases between. CDR3 in amino acids: CASSPQQFGEQFF. The CDR3 DNA follows: TGTGCCAGCAGCCCCCAACAGTTCGGTGAGCAGTTCTTC.

The sample holds many counts of this clonotype. The chain couples TRBV7-9 to TRBJ1-1; tentative D call: TRBD1 (5 bases). This CDR3 has 16 residues. Germline CDR1 reads SEHNR; CDR2 reads FQNEAQ (reference sequence). V was cut by 7 bases and J by 5 bases, with 23 bases left in between. CDR3 nucleotides: TGTGCCAGCACCCCTCCGCGACGGACTGAGGGGACTGAAGCTTTCTTT. Amino acids: CASTPPRRTEGTEAFF.

V is TRBV12-3 or TRBV12-4 and J is TRBJ2-3; TRBD2 might be the D (6 bases). The CDR3 is made up of 13 amino acids. Trimming took off 4 bases at V and 5 bases at J, with 10 bases between the two ends. As DNA, the CDR3 is TGTGCCAGCAGTTCCGTGGGGGGAGATACGCAGTATTTT. The encoded protein is CASSSVGGDTQYF.

This clonotype was observed a handful of times. V usage is TRBV6-5 and J usage is TRBJ2-7; 7 positions agree with TRBD2. The CDR3 loop spans 14 amino acids. Germline CDR1 and CDR2: MNHEY and SVGAGI. J lost 3 bases, V lost 3 bases, and 5 bases had no gene match. The CDR3 DNA follows: TGTGCCAGCAGTTATCAGCGGGGCCTCTACGAGCAGTACTTC. This translates into CASSYQRGLYEQYF.

The rearrangement links TRBV5-4 to TRBJ1-6, with TRBD1 matching over 7 bases. CDR1 SGHNT and CDR2 YYREEE come from the germline V gene (reference sequence). The CDR3 extends over 16 amino acids. With 1 base clipped from V and 9 bases from J, the junction kept 10 bases outside the gene matches. The CDR3 loop is CASSLRGTVAGSPLHF. The DNA for the CDR3 is TGTGCCAGCAGCTTGAGGGGGACAGTGGCCGGTTCACCCCTCCACTTT.

The chain is built from TRBV5-6 and TRBJ1-6; D is perhaps TRBD1 (5 bases). The CDR3 is 13 amino acids. In germline, CDR1 is SGHDT, CDR2 YYEEEE. The V gene lost 0 bases and the J gene lost 8 bases, with 6 bases spanning the gap. CDR3 nucleotides: TGTGCCAGCAGCTTGGTCAGGGATTCACCCCTCCACTTT. Translation gives CASSLVRDSPLHF. Full variable domain (remainder filled in from reference TRBV5-6 and TRBJ1-6): DAGVTQSPTHLIKTRGQQVTLRCSPKSGHDTVSWYQQALGQGPQFIFQYYEEEERQRGNFPDRFSGHQFPNYSSELNVNALLLGDSALYLCASSLVRDSPLHFGNGTRLTVT.

This chain uses TRBV28 with TRBJ2-5, with TRBD2 matching over 8 bases. V lost 5 bases, J lost 4 bases, and 12 bases stayed unmatched. The CDR3 covers 16 residues. Germline assignment: CDR1 MDHEN and CDR2 SYDVKM. The CDR3 here is CASSRTLAGPGETQYF. The DNA of the CDR3 is TGTGCCAGCAGTCGGACGTTAGCGGGGCCCGGAGAGACCCAGTACTTC.

The rearrangement links TRBV5-5 to TRBJ2-2; the D is unclear. V lost 3 bases and J lost 0, with 12 bases in between. Per germline, CDR1 SGHKS and CDR2 YYEKEE (reference sequence). The CDR3 sequence is 16 residues long. This CDR3 reads CASSYARSPNTGELFF. For the CDR3, the DNA is TGTGCCAGCAGCTATGCCCGGTCACCGAACACCGGGGAGCTGTTTTTT. The whole variable domain, filled in from reference TRBV5-5 and TRBJ2-2, reads DAGVTQSPTHLIKTRGQQVTLRCSPISGHKSVSWYQQVLGQGPQFIFQYYEKEERGRGNFPDRFSARQFPNYSSELNVNALLLGDSALYLCASSYARSPNTGELFFGEGSRLTVL.

This chain joins TRBV20-1 and TRBJ2-7; 11 bases align to TRBD2. Unmatched junction bases numbered 8, after V lost 1 base and J lost 0 bases. There are 17 residues in the CDR3. CDR1 is DFQATT and CDR2 is SNEGSKA in the germline V gene (reference sequence). The CDR3 DNA sequence: TGCAGTGCTAGAGCGCCGGGACTAGCGGCCGTCTCCTACGAGCAGTACTTC. This gives the protein CSARAPGLAAVSYEQYF.